A single TCR beta chain is shown here with its context. CDR1 is LNHNV and CDR2 is YYDKDF in the germline V gene (reference sequence). V shed 0 bases and J shed 5 bases, with 11 bases lying between them. This CDR3 spans 15 amino acids. This specimen comes from a study of blood T cells in healthy people across ages. Primers used in a second PCR of roughly 7 to 12 cycles were a sample-barcoded 5' primer and a J-beta primer mix. TCRdb analysed the 5' RACE reads with MiXCR anew, one entry per CDR3 protein. The sample yields more than 700,000 distinct CDR3 sequences, roughly 50% seen once. The chain recombines TRBV15 with TRBJ2-1, with no clear D. The receptor was derived from an elderly man in good health. Sequenced sample: blood. CDR3 loop: CATSRDFPSNNEQFF. CDR3 bases: TGTGCCACCAGCAGAGATTTTCCCTCGAACAATGAGCAGTTCTTC.